These T cell receptor beta chains were read from a single sample in a study of early stage breast cancer tumors. The assay was immunoSEQ multiplex PCR, and TCRdb's table has in-frame clones only and misses some. The top ten hold roughly 9.9% of the sample, which has 25,000 to 30,000 clones, 84% seen once. The source material was blood. These receptors came from a person aged 50 to 59 with breast cancer. CDR3s include the opening cysteine and the closing phenylalanine or tryptophan. A D gene is named only where the DNA matches it firmly.

D gene | V gene | CDR3 protein
- | TRBV6-1 | CASSLGARSYEQYF
- | TRBV10-3 | CAIGQDVNTEAFF
- | TRBV4-1 | CASSQDLLGIRQYF
TRBD1 | TRBV9 | CASSAYGTGANEQFF
- | TRBV5-1 | CASSLSGEADTQYF
- | TRBV9 | CASSVGLANSYEQYF
- | TRBV7-6 | CASSSVVTEAFF
- | TRBV4-1 | CASAILGFLGYGYTF
TRBD2 | TRBV5-6 | CASSPLAGGTTVLTF
- | TRBV5-1 | CASSLDPRSEKLFF
- | TRBV5-4 | CASSLKFDAYEQYF
TRBD1 | TRBV5-6 | CASSLYDREYGYTF
TRBD2 | TRBV7-3 | CASSLRGLAGYNEQFF
TRBD2 | TRBV5-1 | CASSPELSGGIAEQFF
- | TRBV27 | CASSLLAGQYNEQFF
- | TRBV19 | CASSQGTSSPLHF
- | TRBV5-1 | CASSRTGVGSEQYF
TRBD2 | TRBV30 | CAWRDLAGVPYSYNEQFF
TRBD2 | TRBV5-1 | CASRGLAGATMRNSSYNEQFF
- | TRBV4-2 | CASSQGLAVSTDTQYF
- | TRBV6-4 | CASSDSTANTGELFF
TRBD1 | TRBV27 | CASSSTGARGNEKLFF
- | TRBV5-6 | CASSLGQLNEKLFF
TRBD2 | TRBV13 | CASSQLAGRLGANVLTF
- | TRBV13 | CASSPPAGALFF
- | TRBV18 | CASSPDKGGPPTSNQPQHF
TRBD2 | TRBV7-6 | CASSWGLAGTVGNEQFF
- | TRBV21-1 | CASRGVGAMYF
- | TRBV9 | CASSVDPGLAYEQYF
- | TRBV5-1 | CASSFDLLGGGDEQFF
TRBD2 | TRBV4-2 | CASSQGLAGAYNEQFF
- | TRBV27 | CASSLNGLRTEAFF
- | TRBV19 | CASKLTADNEKLFF
TRBD1 | TRBV5-1 | CASSSAYRGRFETQYF
- | TRBV18 | CASSPQRSTDTQYF
TRBD2 | TRBV14 | CASGLAGVGTGELFF
- | TRBV18 | CASSPVGGYEQYF
TRBD2 | TRBV7-3 | CASSPLAGVEDEQFF
TRBD2 | TRBV27 | CASTSPRGTGLAGQTYNEQFF
- | TRBV6-1 | CATQGAGDYGYTF
- | TRBV20-1 | CSARGAGKATF
TRBD2 | TRBV9 | CASSVELAGVTGELFF
TRBD2 | TRBV19 | CASSTGTSGAEYF
- | TRBV7-3 | CASSLIRRRQGNTGELFF
TRBD1 | TRBV5-1 | CASSLAGQGLSPLHF
TRBD2 | TRBV6-5 | CASSRLAGVSDTQYF
- | TRBV9 | CASSGHTDTQYF
- | TRBV21-1 | CASSGLAGGANTGELFF
- | TRBV10-1 | CASSESGVYEQYF
- | TRBV7-2 | CASSLLDRSRSYEQYF
TRBD1 | TRBV25-1 | CASSEYRGDRVTDTQYF
- | TRBV7-9 | CASSSGRDGAYSNQPQHF
- | TRBV11-2 | CASSYQETQYF
- | TRBV4-3 | CASSLERRPIYEQYF
- | TRBV5-1 | CASSQGHGPSTDTQYF
TRBD2 | TRBV9 | CASSVVPSGADTQYF
- | TRBV5-4 | CASSPGTSQETQYF
- | TRBV5-1 | CASSLEGVTYGYTF
TRBD1 | TRBV5-1 | CASSVEGQGGSPLHF
- | TRBV27 | CASRSGTGELFF